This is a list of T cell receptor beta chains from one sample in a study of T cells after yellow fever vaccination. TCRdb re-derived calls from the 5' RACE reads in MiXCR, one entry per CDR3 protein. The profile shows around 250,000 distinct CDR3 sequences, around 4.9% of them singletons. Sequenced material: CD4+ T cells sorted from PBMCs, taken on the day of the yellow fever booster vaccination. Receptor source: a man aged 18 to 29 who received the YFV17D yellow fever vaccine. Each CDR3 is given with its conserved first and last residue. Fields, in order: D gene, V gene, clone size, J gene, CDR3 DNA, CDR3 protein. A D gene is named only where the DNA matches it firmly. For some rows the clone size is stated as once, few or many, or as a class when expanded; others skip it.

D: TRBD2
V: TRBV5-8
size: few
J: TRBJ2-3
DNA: TGTGCCAGCAGCTTCAGCGGGGGCCGTACAGATACGCAGTATTTT
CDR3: CASSFSGGRTDTQYF

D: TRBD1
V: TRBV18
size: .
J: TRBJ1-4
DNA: TGTGCCAGCTCAGGACAGGGTTCTAATGAAAAACTGTTTTTT
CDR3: CASSGQGSNEKLFF

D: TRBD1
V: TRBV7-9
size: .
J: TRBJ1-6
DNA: TGTGCCAGCACCAATGGACAGGGAGCACCCCTCCACTTT
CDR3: CASTNGQGAPLHF

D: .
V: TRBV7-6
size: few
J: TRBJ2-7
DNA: TGTGCCAGCAGCTTAGCGAGGGACCACGAGCAGTACTTC
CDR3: CASSLARDHEQYF

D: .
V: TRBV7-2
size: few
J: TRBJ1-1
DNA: TGTGCCAGCAGCTATAGCCAGACCACTGAAGCTTTCTTT
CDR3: CASSYSQTTEAFF

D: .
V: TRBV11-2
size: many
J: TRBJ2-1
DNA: TGTGCCAGCAGCTCCCTCCCCCCCGGCAGGGCCGCGTTCTTC
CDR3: CASSSLPPGRAAFF

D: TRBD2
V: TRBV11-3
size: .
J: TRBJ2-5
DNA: TGTGCCAGCAGCTCAAGAGCGGGGAACCAAGAGACCCAGTACTTC
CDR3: CASSSRAGNQETQYF

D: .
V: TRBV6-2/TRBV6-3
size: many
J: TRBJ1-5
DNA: TGTGCCAGCAGTGAAATATCCGGGACATATCAGCCCCAGCATTTT
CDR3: CASSEISGTYQPQHF

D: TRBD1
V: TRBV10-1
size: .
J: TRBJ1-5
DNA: TGCGCCAGCAGTTCCCCGGGACAGATCACGACCCAGCCCCAGCATTTT
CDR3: CASSSPGQITTQPQHF

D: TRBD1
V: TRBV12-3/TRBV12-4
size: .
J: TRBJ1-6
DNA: TGTGCCAGCAGTCAACAGGGGGGTAATTCACCCCTCCACTTT
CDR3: CASSQQGGNSPLHF

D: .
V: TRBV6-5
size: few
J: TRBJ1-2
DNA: TGTGCCAGCAGTTACCTTAAAAACGGCTTAGGAGGCTACACCTTC
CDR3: CASSYLKNGLGGYTF

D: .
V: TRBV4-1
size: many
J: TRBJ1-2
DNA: TGCGCCAGCAGCCGTAACCCAGGGCCAACTAACTATGGCTACACCTTC
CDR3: CASSRNPGPTNYGYTF

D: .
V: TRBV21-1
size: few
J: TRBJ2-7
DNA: TGTGCCAGCAGCAACCTTAGACAGGTCCCCTACGAGCAGTACTTC
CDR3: CASSNLRQVPYEQYF

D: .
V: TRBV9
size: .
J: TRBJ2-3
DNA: TGTGCCAGCAGCACAGGACTTAGCACAGATACGCAGTATTTT
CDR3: CASSTGLSTDTQYF

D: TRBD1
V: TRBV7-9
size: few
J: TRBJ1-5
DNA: TGTGCCAGCACCGACCGACCGGAGGACAGGGGGGTGAGCAATCAGCCCCAGCATTTT
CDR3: CASTDRPEDRGVSNQPQHF

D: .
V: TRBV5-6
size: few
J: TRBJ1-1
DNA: TGTGCCAGCACCTCTGGGCTTGAGAAGACTGAAGCTTTCTTT
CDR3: CASTSGLEKTEAFF

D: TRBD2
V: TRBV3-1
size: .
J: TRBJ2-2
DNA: TGTGCCAGCAGCCAACGACTAGCGTCCCTCGGGGAGCTGTTTTTT
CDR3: CASSQRLASLGELFF

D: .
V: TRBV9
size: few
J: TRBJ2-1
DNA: TGTGCCAGCAGCGTAGGCGGGGGACACTTCAATGAGCAGTTCTTC
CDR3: CASSVGGGHFNEQFF

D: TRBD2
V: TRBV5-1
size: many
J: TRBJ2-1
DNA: TGCGCCAGTAAATTAGCGGGGGTGTCCTACAATGAGCAGTTCTTC
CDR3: CASKLAGVSYNEQFF

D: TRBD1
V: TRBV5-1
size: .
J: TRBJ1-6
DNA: TGCGCCAGCAGTCCTACCCGGGACAGGGGTTGGGATTCACCCCTCCACTTT
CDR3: CASSPTRDRGWDSPLHF

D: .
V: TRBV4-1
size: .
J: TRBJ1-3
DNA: TGCGCCAGCAGCCACGGCCATACCTCTGGAAACACCATATATTTT
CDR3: CASSHGHTSGNTIYF

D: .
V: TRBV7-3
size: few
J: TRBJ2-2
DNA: TGTGCCAGCAGCTTAAATGTCGGGGAGCTGTTTTTT
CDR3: CASSLNVGELFF

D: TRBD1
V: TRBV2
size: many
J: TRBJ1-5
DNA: TGTGCCAGCGGGATTCGGGCAGGGGGCAGCCAGCCCCAGCATTTT
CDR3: CASGIRAGGSQPQHF

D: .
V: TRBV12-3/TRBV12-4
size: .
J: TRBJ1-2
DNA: TGTGCCAGCAGTGCCGGGACACATTATGGCTACACCTTC
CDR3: CASSAGTHYGYTF

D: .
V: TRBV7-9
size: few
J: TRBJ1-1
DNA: TGTGCCAGCAGCTTAATAGGGCAGGTGAACACTGAAGCTTTCTTT
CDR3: CASSLIGQVNTEAFF

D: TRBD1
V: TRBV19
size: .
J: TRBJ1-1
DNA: TGTGCCGTCAGGGACAGGGTCGGGATTGAAGCTTTCTTT
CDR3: CAVRDRVGIEAFF

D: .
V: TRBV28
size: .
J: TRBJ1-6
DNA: TGTGCCAGCAGTGGCCCCAAGAGCTCCTATAATTCACCCCTCCACTTT
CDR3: CASSGPKSSYNSPLHF

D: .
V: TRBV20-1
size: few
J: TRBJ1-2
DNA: TGCAGTGCTAGCAGGGGCTTCGGGGAGGACTATGGCTACACCTTC
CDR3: CSASRGFGEDYGYTF

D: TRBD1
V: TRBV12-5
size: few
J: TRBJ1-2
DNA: TGTGCTAGTGGTTTGGTATTAGGGGGACAGGGGGCAAGAGGCTACACCTTC
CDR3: CASGLVLGGQGARGYTF

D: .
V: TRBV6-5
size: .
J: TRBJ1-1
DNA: TGTGCCAGCAGTTACGGGATCAGGGTGAACACTGAAGCTTTCTTT
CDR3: CASSYGIRVNTEAFF

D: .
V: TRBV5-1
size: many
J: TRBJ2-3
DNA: TGCGCCAGCAGCTGGGGGGACACCCAGTTTACGCAGTATTTT
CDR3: CASSWGDTQFTQYF

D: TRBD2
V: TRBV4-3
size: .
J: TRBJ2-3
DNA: TGCGCCAGCAGCCAAGATTTAGGAACTAGCGGCACAGATACGCAGTATTTT
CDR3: CASSQDLGTSGTDTQYF

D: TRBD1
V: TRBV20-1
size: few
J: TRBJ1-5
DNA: TGCAGTGCTAGAGTTTTGGGACAGGGAAGCAATCAGCCCCAGCATTTT
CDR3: CSARVLGQGSNQPQHF

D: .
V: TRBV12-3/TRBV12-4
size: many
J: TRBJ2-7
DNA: TGTGCCAGCAGTCCCGAGGGACACAGCTACGAGCAGTACTTC
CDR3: CASSPEGHSYEQYF

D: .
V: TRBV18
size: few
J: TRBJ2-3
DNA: TGTGCCAGCTCACCCCAAAGGGCAACAGATACGCAGTATTTT
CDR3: CASSPQRATDTQYF

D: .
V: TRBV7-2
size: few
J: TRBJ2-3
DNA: TGTGCCAGCAGCTGGAGGGATTTT
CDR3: CASSWRDF

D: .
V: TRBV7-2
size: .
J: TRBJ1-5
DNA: TGTGCCAGCAGCGTAGGGGCGGGGGATCAGCCCCAGCATTTT
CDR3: CASSVGAGDQPQHF

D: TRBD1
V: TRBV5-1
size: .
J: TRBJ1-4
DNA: TGCGCCAGCAGCCGATCGGGACAGGGGAAAAATGAAAAACTGTTTTTT
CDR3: CASSRSGQGKNEKLFF

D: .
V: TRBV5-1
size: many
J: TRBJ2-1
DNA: TGCGCCAGCAGCTCCACTGACGGGGGCGAAGGGAATGAGCAGTTCTTC
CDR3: CASSSTDGGEGNEQFF

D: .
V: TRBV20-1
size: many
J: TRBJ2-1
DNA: TGCAGTGCTAGAGATGGAAGAGGGGCCTATGAGCAGTTCTTC
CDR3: CSARDGRGAYEQFF

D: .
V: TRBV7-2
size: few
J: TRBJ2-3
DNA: TGTGCCAGCAGCCGGGGGGCTATCCTCACAGATACGCAGTATTTT
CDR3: CASSRGAILTDTQYF

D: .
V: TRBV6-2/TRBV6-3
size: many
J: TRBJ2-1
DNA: TGTGCCAGCAGTTTGGCGGCCTACAATGAGCAGTTCTTC
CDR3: CASSLAAYNEQFF

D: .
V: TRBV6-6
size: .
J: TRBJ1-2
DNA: TGTGCCAGCAGTTACGGGCCAAACTATGGCTACACCTTC
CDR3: CASSYGPNYGYTF

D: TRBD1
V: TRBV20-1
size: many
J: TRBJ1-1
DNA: TGCAGTGCTCGGGCTACAGGGGGCACTGAAGCTTTCTTT
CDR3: CSARATGGTEAFF

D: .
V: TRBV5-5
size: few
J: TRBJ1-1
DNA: TGTGCCAGCAGCTTGGGGTCCATTTATGAAGCTTTCTTT
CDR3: CASSLGSIYEAFF

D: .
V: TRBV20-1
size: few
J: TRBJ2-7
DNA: TGCAGTGCTAGAGACCACGAGCAGTACTTC
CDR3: CSARDHEQYF

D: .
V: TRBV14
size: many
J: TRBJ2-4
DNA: TGTGCCAGCAGCCAAGTAGCCGGGAGTGAGAACATTCAGTACTTC
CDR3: CASSQVAGSENIQYF

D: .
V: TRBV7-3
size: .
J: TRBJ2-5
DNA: TGTGTCAGCAGCTTGACAGGGAGGGAGACCCAGTACTTC
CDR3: CVSSLTGRETQYF

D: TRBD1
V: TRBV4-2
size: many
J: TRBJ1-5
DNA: TGTGCCAGCAGCCCGGGACAGGGTGGCCAGCCCCAGCATTTT
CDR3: CASSPGQGGQPQHF